The present T cell receptor beta chain was sequenced within a study of T cell repertoires in cytomegalovirus infection. About the study: In the study, CMV epitopes included recently identified HLA-C-restricted and well-studied HLA-B-restricted ones. An indication of both CMV infection and matching HLA type came from public TCR beta signatures. General observations from the study: Summed frequency of shared TCR beta families picked out CMV carriers who also had the relevant HLA. The study found HLA-C-restricted CMV-specific TCR beta clonotypes dominating the ex vivo response.

In TCRdb, the reads were re-called with MiXCR into one record per CDR3 protein. The sample consists of about a million distinct CDR3 sequences, roughly 30% of them appearing once. This CDR3 contains 15 residues. CDR1 and CDR2 (germline): SSHAT, FNYEAQ (reference sequence). With respect to this clonotype: Its antigen is not known. A junction end diverges from the germline sequence, so it may reflect a read error.

This sample comprised cultured CD8+ T cells from PBMCs, obtained from culture after CMV antigen stimulation. The clonotype originates from a human donor in good health (CMV status not recorded). Some clones in this sample may be carry-over from other donors' samples. V and J are TRBV7-7 and TRBJ1-3; D gene unclear. The DNA for the CDR3 is TGTGCTAGCAGCTTAGGCCCCGCAGCTGGAAACACCATATATTTT. Protein: CASSLGPAAGNTIYF.